This is a list of T cell receptor beta chains from one sample in a study of T cells expressing NK-cell markers. TCRdb re-analyzed the 5' RACE reads; it lists each CDR3 protein once, without DNA. The sample holds about 460,000 distinct CDR3 sequences. Sequences were obtained from blood T cells: a sorted CD56 or NKG2C T cell subset, CD4+ or CD8+ T cells, or bulk PBMC T cells (not recorded which). The receptors here all came from a woman between 50 and 59 years old in good health. Both conserved end residues are part of each CDR3.

j_call v_call cdr3_aa
TRBJ2-3 TRBV6-1 CASRVPRGTQYF
TRBJ1-6 TRBV7-2 CASSSLRGSYNSPLHF
TRBJ2-2 TRBV3-1 CASSQPLAVTGELFF
TRBJ1-2 TRBV12-3/TRBV12-4 CASSPTSPWGYTF
TRBJ1-1 TRBV3-1 CASSQRSARTEAFF
TRBJ2-7 TRBV5-1 CASSLVPVSGGYEQYF
TRBJ2-2 TRBV19 CASEAGLGNTGELFF
TRBJ2-1 TRBV5-8 CASRQNPRSYNEQFF
TRBJ2-7 TRBV5-1 CASSPYPGPNEQYF
TRBJ1-6 TRBV6-5 CASSYSAWGSPLHF
TRBJ1-4 TRBV7-9 CASSLAQRVGGEKLFF
TRBJ2-1 TRBV5-1 CASSLGLAHNNEQFF
TRBJ1-1 TRBV15 CATSLRSGVTEAFF
TRBJ2-1 TRBV15 CATSQHRDLLSSYNEQFF
TRBJ2-2 TRBV7-8 CASSPTRTKGSGELFF
TRBJ2-1 TRBV24-1 CATSDPGLAGGSSYNEQFF
TRBJ2-2 TRBV29-1 CSVLGSSGANTGELFF
TRBJ2-3 TRBV24-1 CATSDEQGAGTDTQYF
TRBJ1-1 TRBV5-1 CASSPQNTEAFF
TRBJ1-5 TRBV6-1 CASSVGGHEVILRNQPQHF
TRBJ1-5 TRBV12-3/TRBV12-4 CASTTWTGSNQPQHF
TRBJ2-5 TRBV28 CASSLFGTASFQETQYF
TRBJ2-7 TRBV7-2 CASSLGPGYEQYF
TRBJ2-3 TRBV7-9 CASSSRERSTDTQYF
TRBJ2-3 TRBV6-6 CASSSRQGWTDTQYF
TRBJ2-5 TRBV2 CASRSGQGLRETQYF
TRBJ2-3 TRBV5-6 CASSLVGLADADTQYF
TRBJ1-5 TRBV4-1 CASSQDRGASNQPQHF
TRBJ2-5 TRBV4-1 CASSQPGLADQETQYF
TRBJ1-2 TRBV5-1 CASSLKSSNGYTF
TRBJ2-1 TRBV4-1 CASSQVIGPYNEQFF
TRBJ2-7 TRBV6-5 CASSPAGSGQGPVKQYF
TRBJ2-1 TRBV20-1 CSARDAGLAGGYEQFF
TRBJ2-1 TRBV10-3 CAISSTDYNEQFF
TRBJ2-3 TRBV5-6 CASVYLVTDTQYF
TRBJ2-3 TRBV10-3 CAIRDSYDHEPPQYF
TRBJ2-7 TRBV3-1 CASSQVWQNYEQYF
TRBJ2-5 TRBV24-1 CATAFQETQYF
TRBJ1-1 TRBV5-8 CASSLVRRGATENTEAFF
TRBJ2-2 TRBV29-1 CSAGGLLNTGELFF
TRBJ2-1 TRBV12-3/TRBV12-4 CASAQDYNEQFF
TRBJ2-3 TRBV4-2 CASSQELAGVTDTQYF
TRBJ2-3 TRBV28 CATRNSGSKADTQYF